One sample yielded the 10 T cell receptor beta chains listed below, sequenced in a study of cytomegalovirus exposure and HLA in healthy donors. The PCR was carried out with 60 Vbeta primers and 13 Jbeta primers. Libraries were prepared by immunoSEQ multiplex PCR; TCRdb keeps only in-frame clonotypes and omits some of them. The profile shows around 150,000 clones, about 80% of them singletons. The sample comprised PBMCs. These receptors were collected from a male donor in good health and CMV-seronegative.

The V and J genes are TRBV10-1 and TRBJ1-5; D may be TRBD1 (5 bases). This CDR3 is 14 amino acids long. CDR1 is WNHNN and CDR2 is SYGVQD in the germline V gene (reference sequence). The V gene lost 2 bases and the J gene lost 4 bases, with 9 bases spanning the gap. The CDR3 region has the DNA TGCGCCAGCAGTGAGGTCGGGGGTAATCAGCCCCAGCATTTT. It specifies CASSEVGGNQPQHF.

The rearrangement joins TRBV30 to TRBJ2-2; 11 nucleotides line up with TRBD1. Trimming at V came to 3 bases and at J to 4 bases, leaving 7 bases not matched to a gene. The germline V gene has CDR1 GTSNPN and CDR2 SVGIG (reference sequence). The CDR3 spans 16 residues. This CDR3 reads CAWRGRTGGVTGELFF. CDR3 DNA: TGTGCCTGGAGGGGAAGGACAGGGGGCGTCACCGGGGAGCTGTTTTTT.

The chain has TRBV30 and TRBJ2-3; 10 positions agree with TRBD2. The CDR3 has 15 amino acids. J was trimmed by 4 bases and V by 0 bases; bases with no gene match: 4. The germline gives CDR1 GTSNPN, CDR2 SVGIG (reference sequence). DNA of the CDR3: TGTGCCTGGAGTGTAGGGCTAGCGGGGGCAGATACGCAGTATTTT. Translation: CAWSVGLAGADTQYF.

The CDR3 protein is CALAGGGGKLFF. In DNA form, the CDR3 reads TGTGCCCTCGCGGGGGGGGGCGGAAAACTGTTTTTT. The rearrangement joins TRBV6-6 to TRBJ1-4; D is possibly TRBD1 (6 bases). Trimming shortened V by 11 bases and J by 10 bases, and 17 bases separated the two germline ends. The length of the CDR3 is 12 residues. Germline loops: CDR1 MNHNY, CDR2 SVGAGI (reference sequence).

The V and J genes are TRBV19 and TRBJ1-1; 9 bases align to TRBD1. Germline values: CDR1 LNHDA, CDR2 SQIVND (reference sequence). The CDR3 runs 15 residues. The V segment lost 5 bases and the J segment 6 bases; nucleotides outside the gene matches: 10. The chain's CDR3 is CASSPRDREASEAFF. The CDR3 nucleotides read TGTGCCAGTAGTCCCAGGGACAGGGAGGCTTCTGAAGCTTTCTTT.

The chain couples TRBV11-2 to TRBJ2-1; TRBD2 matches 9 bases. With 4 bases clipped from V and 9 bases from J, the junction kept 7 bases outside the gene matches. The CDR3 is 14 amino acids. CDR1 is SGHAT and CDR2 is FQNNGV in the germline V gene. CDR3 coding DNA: TGTGCCAGCAGCTGGGGCGGGGGGGCTATTGAGCAGTTCTTC. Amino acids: CASSWGGGAIEQFF.

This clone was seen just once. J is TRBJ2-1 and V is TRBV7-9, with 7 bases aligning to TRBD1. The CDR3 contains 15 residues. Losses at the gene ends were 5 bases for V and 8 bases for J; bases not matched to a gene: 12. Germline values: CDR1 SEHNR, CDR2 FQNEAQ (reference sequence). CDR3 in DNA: TGTGCCAGCAGCCGTTCAACGACAGGGAACGATGAGCAGTTCTTC. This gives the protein CASSRSTTGNDEQFF.

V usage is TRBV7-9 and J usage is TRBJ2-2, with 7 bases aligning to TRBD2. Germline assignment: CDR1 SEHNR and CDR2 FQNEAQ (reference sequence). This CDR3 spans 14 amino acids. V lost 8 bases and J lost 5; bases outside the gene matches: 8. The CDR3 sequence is CASGPRGETGELFF. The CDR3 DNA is TGTGCCAGCGGTCCCCGGGGGGAAACCGGGGAGCTGTTTTTT.

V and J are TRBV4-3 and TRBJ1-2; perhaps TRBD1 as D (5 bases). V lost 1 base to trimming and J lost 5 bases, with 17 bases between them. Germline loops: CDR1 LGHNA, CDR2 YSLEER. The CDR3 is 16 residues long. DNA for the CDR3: TGCGCCAGCAGCCAAGTCCCTACCGACAGCGTATATGGCTACACCTTC. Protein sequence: CASSQVPTDSVYGYTF.

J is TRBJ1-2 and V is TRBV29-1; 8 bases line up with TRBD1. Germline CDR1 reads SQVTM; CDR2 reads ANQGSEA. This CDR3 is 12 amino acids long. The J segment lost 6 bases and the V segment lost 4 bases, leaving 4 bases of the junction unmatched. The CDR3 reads CSVGDRGNGYTF. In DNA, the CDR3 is TGCAGCGTTGGAGACAGGGGAAATGGCTACACCTTC.